This T cell receptor beta chain came from a study of T cells in Graves' hyperthyroidism and ophthalmopathy. Overall study findings and caveats: The model predicted ophthalmopathy a median about 6.6 months before onset.

Germline V gene sequence: CDR1 SGHTA, CDR2 FQGNSA. The length of the CDR3 is 15 residues. V lost 5 bases and J lost 7; bases outside the gene matches: 8. Regions amplified from RNA transcripts were the TCR beta CDR3 regions. The HTBI set primed first-round TCR CDR3 RT-PCR. TCRdb redid the calling of the multiplex PCR reads with MiXCR, one entry per CDR3 protein. This sample carries fewer than 650,000 distinct CDR3 sequences, approximately 49% of them seen once, and the ten largest clones take around two fifths. Uncontrolled infection, other autoimmune disease, pregnancy or lactation led to exclusion. This clonotype was seen ten or more times. Its antigen is still unknown.

The specimen was peripheral blood or thyroid tissue (not recorded which). The chain has TRBV7-2 and TRBJ1-2, with TRBD1 identical over 12 bases. This sequence originates from an adult woman with Graves' disease, either hyperthyroidism or ophthalmopathy (not recorded which). This CDR3 is CASSQSGQGAGGYTF. The CDR3 coding sequence is TGTGCCAGCAGCCAATCGGGACAGGGGGCGGGTGGCTACACCTTC.